One TCR beta chain is described in this entry. Trimming took 8 bases from V and 8 from J, leaving 15 bases between them. The CDR3 is 12 amino acids. From germline, CDR1 is MRHNA and CDR2 SNTAGT. The sample comes from a study of blood T cell repertoires in COVID-19. For the study at large: Material from acute and convalescent COVID-19 was sourced from the United States, Italy and Spain.

Methods used by the authors: Reference gene primer amplification yielded estimated nucleated cell counts. Measured with immunoSEQ multiplex PCR; TCRdb has only the in-frame clones, and not every one. D and trimming were read from the DNA, whereas the V and J calls and clone size are those reported in that table. The sample lists fewer than 65,000 clones, around 87% occurring once. This clonotype was sampled from a man between 60 and 75 years old with acute or convalescent COVID-19. The sequencing sample was made of peripheral blood. The V call is TRBV6-4, the J call TRBJ1-2, with a weak D call TRBD1 (6 bases). The CDR3 sequence is CASDRQAEGYTF. CDR3 coding DNA: TGTGCCAGCGATAGACAGGCCGAGGGCTACACCTTC.